This TCR beta chain was documented in a study of T cell clonotyping in hematopoietic cell transplantation. In the study overall: Cytoreduction preceded collection of pretransplant recipient samples.

V shed 2 bases and J 5 bases; nucleotides not matched to a gene: 1. The V gene's germline CDR1 is LGHNA and CDR2 YSLEER. This CDR3 region has 13 residues. Time point in this sample: recipient sample about 28 days before transplant, after cytoreduction. Worth noting for this clone: Its antigen is currently unknown.

Study-level points and caveats: Recipient TCR diversity dropped after transplant; expanded clonotypes rose from day 30 to 180.

The protocol was immunoSEQ multiplex PCR, while the TCRdb copy is restricted to in-frame clones and leaves out a portion. The sample includes 5,400 or so clones, less than 35% of them seen just once. Sequencing used peripheral blood mononuclear cells, obtained before stem cell transplant. This TCR came from a man in his forties or fifties with myelofibrosis. Some clones in this sample may be carry-over from other donors' samples. The chain joins TRBV4-3 to TRBJ2-7; 9 bases fit TRBD2. In DNA, the CDR3 is TGCGCCAGCAGCCAAAGACTAGCGGACGAGCAGTACTTC. Translating gives CASSQRLADEQYF.